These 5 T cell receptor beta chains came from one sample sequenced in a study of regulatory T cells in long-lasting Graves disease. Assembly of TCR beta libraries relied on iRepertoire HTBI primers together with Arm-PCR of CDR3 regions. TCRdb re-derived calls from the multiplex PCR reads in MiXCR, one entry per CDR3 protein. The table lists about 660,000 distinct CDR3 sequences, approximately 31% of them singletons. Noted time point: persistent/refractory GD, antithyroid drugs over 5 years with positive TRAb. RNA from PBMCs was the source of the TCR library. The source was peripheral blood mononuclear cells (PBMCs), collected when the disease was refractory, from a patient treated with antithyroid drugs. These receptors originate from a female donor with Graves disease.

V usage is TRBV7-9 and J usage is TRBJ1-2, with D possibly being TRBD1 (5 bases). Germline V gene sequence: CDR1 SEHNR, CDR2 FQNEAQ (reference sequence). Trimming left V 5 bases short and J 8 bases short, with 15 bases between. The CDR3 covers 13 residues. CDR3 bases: TGTGCCAGCAGCGTAGTAGGGGCCCCGGGCTACACCTTC. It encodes CASSVVGAPGYTF. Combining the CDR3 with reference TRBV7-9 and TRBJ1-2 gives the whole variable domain DTGVSQNPRHKITKRGQNVTFRCDPISEHNRLYWYRQTLGQGPEFLTYFQNEAQLEKSRLLSDRFSAERPKGSFSTLEIQRTEQGDSAMYLCASSVVGAPGYTFGSGTRLTVV.

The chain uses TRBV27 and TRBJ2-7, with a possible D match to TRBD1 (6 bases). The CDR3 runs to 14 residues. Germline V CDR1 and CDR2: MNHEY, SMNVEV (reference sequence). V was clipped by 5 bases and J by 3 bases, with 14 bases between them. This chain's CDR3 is CASSHKQGNYEQYF. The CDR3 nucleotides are TGTGCCAGCAGTCACAAACAGGGCAACTACGAGCAGTACTTC.

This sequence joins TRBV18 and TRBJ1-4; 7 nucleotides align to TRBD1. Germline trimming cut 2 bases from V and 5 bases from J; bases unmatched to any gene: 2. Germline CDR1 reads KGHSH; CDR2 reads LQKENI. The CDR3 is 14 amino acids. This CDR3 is CASSPGTANEKLFF. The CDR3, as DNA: TGTGCCAGCTCACCAGGGACAGCGAATGAAAAACTGTTTTTT. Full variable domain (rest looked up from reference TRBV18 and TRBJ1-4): NAGVMQNPRHLVRRRGQEARLRCSPMKGHSHVYWYRQLPEEGLKFMVYLQKENIIDESGMPKERFSAEFPKEGPSILRIQQVVRGDSAAYFCASSPGTANEKLFFGSGTQLSVL.

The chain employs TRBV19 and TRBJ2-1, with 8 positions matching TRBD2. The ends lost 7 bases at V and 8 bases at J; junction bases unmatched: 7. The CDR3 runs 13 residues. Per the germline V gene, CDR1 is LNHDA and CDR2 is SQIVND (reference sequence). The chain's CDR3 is CASIGTSKDEQFF. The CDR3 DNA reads TGTGCCAGTATAGGGACTAGTAAGGATGAGCAGTTCTTC.

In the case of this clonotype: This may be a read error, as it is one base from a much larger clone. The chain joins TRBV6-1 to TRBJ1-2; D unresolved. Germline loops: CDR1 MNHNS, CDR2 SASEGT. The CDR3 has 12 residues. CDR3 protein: CASTNVPNGYAF. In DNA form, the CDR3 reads TGTGCCAGCACCAACGTCCCGAATGGCTACGCCTTC.